This T cell receptor (beta chain) appears in the sequencing data of a study of cytomegalovirus exposure and HLA in healthy donors. General study results and limits: In all likelihood, a cluster of highly shared sequence variants was a sequencing artifact. Follow-up analysis later connected one missense variant in DCLRE1C with trimming of TCR beta V- and J-genes. When the data were analyzed later, several of the most significant clusters appeared to be linked to common viral pathogens. The investigators catalogued 150 or so TCR beta chains as cytomegalovirus-associated.

Note on this clone: Its specificity is unknown.

Trimming stripped 1 base from V and 8 bases from J, with 21 bases between. Germline CDR1 and CDR2: LGHNA and YSLEER. The length of the CDR3 is 17 residues. The PCR made use of 60 Vbeta and 13 Jbeta primers. Clones were sequenced by immunoSEQ multiplex PCR, and TCRdb holds only the in-frame ones, with some missing. The sample yields roughly 180,000 clones, 80% seen once. This clonotype was sampled from a man aged 30 to 39 in good health and CMV-seropositive. J is TRBJ2-1 and V is TRBV4-3; D is perhaps TRBD2 (6 bases). Input material: PBMCs. The CDR3 DNA reads as TGCGCCAGCAGCCAAGGTTGGGTTGGAGGGAGAGGCGATGAGCAGTTCTTC. Its translation: CASSQGWVGGRGDEQFF.